What follows are 32 T cell receptor beta chains derived from one specimen sequenced in a study of blood T cell repertoires in COVID-19 (dated by TCRdb to about 2020). Library preparation used the immunoSEQ multiplex PCR assay. TCRdb took this table from immuneACCESS and kept in-frame rearrangements with V and J called. Such tables lack part of the clones; where checked against another copy, unresolved V genes explain under half of the gap, and the rest is unexplained. In this sample the table shows about 32,000 clones, roughly 90% of which occur a single time. In total, the top ten clones hold approximately 2% of the sample. Sequenced: peripheral blood. Receptors originate from a man between 45 and 60 years old with active or convalescent COVID-19.

A single count supports this clone. The chain's CDR3 is CASSPLAQVEQFF. The DNA of the CDR3 is TGTGCCAGCAGCCCACTCGCCCAGGTTGAGCAGTTCTTC. The genes are TRBV11-1 and TRBJ2-1; D unresolved. Between the trimmed V and J ends, which lost 5 bases and 9 bases, there was a span of 14 bases. The germline V gene encodes CDR1 SGHAT and CDR2 FQDESV (reference sequence). The CDR3 length is 13 residues.

CDR3 DNA sequence: TGTGCCAGCAGCCAGGGGGCTCAAAACATTCAGTACTTC. It specifies CASSQGAQNIQYF. The J gene is TRBJ2-4, the V gene TRBV3-1 (or the pseudogene TRBV3-2), with a tentative D call TRBD1 (6 bases). Between the trimmed V and J ends, which lost 3 bases and 5 bases, there was a span of 8 bases. Germline CDR1 reads LGHDT; CDR2 reads YNNKEL (reference sequence). This CDR3 contains 13 residues.

The rearrangement uses TRBV11-1 and TRBJ2-2; TRBD1 agrees at 7 bases. This CDR3 has 15 amino acids. Looked up from germline, CDR1 is SGHAT and CDR2 is FQDESV (reference sequence). With 4 bases clipped from V and 6 bases from J, the junction kept 8 bases outside the gene matches. The CDR3 is CASSYRGTRAGELFF. Written as DNA, the CDR3 is TGTGCCAGCAGCTACAGGGGCACCAGGGCCGGGGAGCTGTTTTTT.

CDR3 nucleotides: TGTGCCACCAGTGATTTCGAGCAGGGGGCGTTTGAGCAGTTCTTC. Protein product: CATSDFEQGAFEQFF. This rearrangement joins TRBV24-1 to TRBJ2-1; 8 bases align to TRBD1. The CDR3 has 15 residues. The junction had 7 bases not matched to a gene; V was cut back by 1 base and J by 9 bases. Germline CDR1 KGHDR, CDR2 SFDVKD.

This clone was seen a few times. The rearrangement links TRBV19 to TRBJ2-7, with a weak D call TRBD1 (6 bases). The CDR3 is 13 residues long. Germline V CDR1 and CDR2: LNHDA, SQIVND (reference sequence). With 6 bases removed from V and 3 bases from J, the gap between germline ends came to 12 bases. DNA for the CDR3: TGTGCCAGTAGCAGTGGGACATTCTACGAGCAGTACTTC. Its translation is CASSSGTFYEQYF.

The chain couples TRBV4-3 to TRBJ1-1, with no clear D. V dropped 0 bases and J dropped 1 base, with 12 bases sitting between them. This CDR3 comprises 16 residues. Germline CDR1 and CDR2: LGHNA and YSLEER. This CDR3 is CASSQDPGRWNTEAFF. CDR3 bases: TGCGCCAGCAGCCAAGACCCTGGCAGGTGGAACACTGAAGCTTTCTTT.

The chain couples TRBV5-5 to TRBJ1-5; D is possibly TRBD1 (5 bases). V lost 0 bases to trimming and J lost 6 bases, with 10 bases between them. CDR1 is SGHKS and CDR2 is YYEKEE in the germline V gene (reference sequence). The CDR3 length is 14 residues. The CDR3 reads CASSLAGLSQPQHF. The CDR3 DNA is TGTGCCAGCAGCTTGGCAGGGTTAAGTCAGCCCCAGCATTTT.

The CDR3 nucleotides are TGCGCCAGCAGCCAAAGTCAGGCCTACGAGCAGTACTTC. Its translation is CASSQSQAYEQYF. J is TRBJ2-7 and V is TRBV4-1; D ambiguous. This CDR3 has 13 residues. Germline CDR1 and CDR2: MGHRA and YSYEKL. Between the trimmed V and J ends, which lost 2 bases and 2 bases, there was a span of 7 bases.

This chain connects TRBV21-1 to TRBJ1-4; TRBD1 is the table's D call, not checked against the DNA. TRBV21-1 is labeled a pseudogene. This CDR3 has 19 amino acids. The CDR3 sequence: CASSKKTPRDRGRNEKLFF. The CDR3 DNA reads as TGTGCCAGCAGCAAAAAAACACCCCGGGACAGGGGGCGGAATGAAAAACTGTTTTTT.

V is TRBV7-2 and J is TRBJ1-2; a weak D match, TRBD1 (5 bases). Between the trimmed V and J ends, which lost 2 bases and 7 bases, there was a span of 11 bases. From germline, CDR1 is SGHTA and CDR2 FQGNSA. CDR3 length: 13 residues. As DNA, the CDR3 is TGTGCCAGCAGCTTAATGGGGCGAGGTGGCTACACCTTC. Its translation is CASSLMGRGGYTF.

V and J are TRBV7-9 and TRBJ2-7; TRBD2 aligns across 8 bases. The germline V gene has CDR1 SEHNR and CDR2 FQNEAQ (reference sequence). The CDR3 contains 15 residues. Trimming removed 3 bases from V and 3 bases from J; junction bases left unmatched: 7. For the CDR3, the DNA is TGTGCCAGCAGCTTGTTAGCGGGGTCCAACTACGAGCAGTACTTC. Protein product: CASSLLAGSNYEQYF.

The V and J genes are TRBV15 and TRBJ1-1; 8 bases are a match to TRBD1. Germline CDR1 reads LNHNV; CDR2 reads YYDKDF (reference sequence). The V and J ends lost 7 bases and 3 bases, in that order; junction bases with no gene match: 13. This CDR3 contains 16 residues. The CDR3 here is CATNGGGGQEYTEAFF. The CDR3 nucleotides read TGTGCCACCAATGGGGGTGGGGGACAGGAGTACACTGAAGCTTTCTTT.

This clone was seen only a few times. The rearrangement uses TRBV9 and TRBJ2-5; TRBD2 agrees at 7 bases. J lost 2 bases, V lost 5 bases, and 6 bases had no gene match. The CDR3 is 14 residues long. CDR1 and CDR2 from the germline V gene are SGDLS and YYNGEE. The CDR3 coding sequence is TGTGCCAGCAGGGCCCTAGCGGTTCAAGAGACCCAGTACTTC. It specifies CASRALAVQETQYF.

V and J are TRBV6-5 and TRBJ2-5; D unclear. This CDR3 has 15 amino acids. The V and J ends lost 1 base and 0 bases respectively, with 9 bases between them. Germline assignment: CDR1 MNHEY and CDR2 SVGAGI. The CDR3 sequence is CASSYLAEYQETQYF. The CDR3 bases are TGTGCCAGCAGTTACTTGGCGGAGTACCAAGAGACCCAGTACTTC.

The chain recombines TRBV7-9 with TRBJ1-1, with a possible D match to TRBD1 (5 bases). Trimming stripped 5 bases from V and 4 bases from J, with 14 bases between. The CDR3 runs to 14 residues. The V gene's germline CDR1 is SEHNR and CDR2 FQNEAQ (reference sequence). CDR3 bases: TGTGCCAGCAGCACTGAGGGGAGGGCCACTGAAGCTTTCTTT. This gives the protein CASSTEGRATEAFF.

The chain carries TRBV6-2 or TRBV6-3 and TRBJ2-6; D not certain. The V gene lost 5 bases and the J gene lost 4 bases, with 3 bases spanning the gap. The germline V gene encodes CDR1 MNHEY and CDR2 SVGEGT. The CDR3 sequence is 12 residues long. The CDR3 region has the DNA TGTGCCAGCAGTCAAGGGGCCAACGTCCTGACTTTC. Translated, it gives CASSQGANVLTF.

The CDR3 reads CASSSQQGEPLHF. The CDR3 region has the DNA TGTGCCAGCAGTTCCCAGCAGGGGGAACCCCTCCACTTT. V gene TRBV28 combines with J gene TRBJ1-6, with TRBD1 matching 7 bases. The V and J ends lost 4 bases and 12 bases, in that order; junction bases with no gene match: 6. The CDR3 length is 13 residues. Germline-derived CDR1 and CDR2 are MDHEN and SYDVKM.

This chain uses TRBV5-1 with TRBJ1-2; unclear D gene. Germline V gene lookup returns CDR1 SGHRS and CDR2 YFSETQ. V was pared by 0 bases and J by 1 base, with 7 bases between. The CDR3 loop spans 14 amino acids. In DNA, the CDR3 is TGCGCCAGCAGCTTGGCCGGGGATAACTATGGCTACACCTTC. Protein product: CASSLAGDNYGYTF.

By its share, this clone is medium-sized. The chain recombines TRBV4-3 with TRBJ2-1; the D is unclear. The CDR3 length is 13 residues. With 1 base removed from V and 4 bases from J, the gap between germline ends came to 5 bases. CDR1 and CDR2 (germline): LGHNA, YSLEER. CDR3 nucleotides: TGCGCCAGCAGCCAAGTACTTTACAATGAGCAGTTCTTC. Protein sequence: CASSQVLYNEQFF.

J is TRBJ2-3 and V is TRBV11-2, with D tentatively TRBD2 (5 bases). The germline V gene encodes CDR1 SGHAT and CDR2 FQNNGV. The CDR3 has 13 residues. The V gene lost 1 base and the J gene lost 6 bases, with 8 bases spanning the gap. The CDR3 reads CASSLVEGDTQYF. CDR3 DNA: TGTGCCAGCAGCTTAGTTGAGGGTGATACGCAGTATTTT. The whole variable domain, remainder taken from reference TRBV11-2 and TRBJ2-3, is EAGVAQSPRYKIIEKRQSVAFWCNPISGHATLYWYQQILGQGPKLLIQFQNNGVVDDSQLPKDRFSAERLKGVDSTLKIQPAKLEDSAVYLCASSLVEGDTQYFGPGTRLTVL.

CDR3 coding DNA: TGCAGCGTTCAAAACCTGCGCTCTGGGGCCAACGTCCTGACTTTC. Translated, it gives CSVQNLRSGANVLTF. The chain uses TRBV29-1 and TRBJ2-6; D is unclear. Deletions cut 5 bases from V and 0 bases from J, with 11 bases between. Germline-derived CDR1 and CDR2 are SQVTM and ANQGSEA. The CDR3 covers 15 residues.

The chain has TRBV4-2 and TRBJ2-1; TRBD2 aligns across 10 bases. V gave up 2 bases and J gave up 8 bases; unmatched junction bases: 6. Germline V gives CDR1 LGHNA, CDR2 YNFKEQ. This CDR3 contains 15 residues. The CDR3 DNA reads TGTGCCAGCAGCCAATTTAGCGGGAGGTACTATGAGCAGTTCTTC. Translating it yields CASSQFSGRYYEQFF.

The CDR3 loop is CASTLGASGSYEQYF. The CDR3, as DNA: TGTGCCAGCACTCTTGGGGCTAGCGGCTCCTACGAGCAGTACTTC. The J gene is TRBJ2-7, the V gene TRBV7-8; 7 bases are a match to TRBD2. Germline V gives CDR1 SGHVS, CDR2 FQNEAQ. V trimming: 7 bases; J trimming: 0 bases; junction bases outside the gene matches: 9. This CDR3 spans 15 amino acids.

The chain has TRBV30 and TRBJ2-1, with 12 nucleotides matching TRBD2. In germline, CDR1 is GTSNPN, CDR2 SVGIG (reference sequence). CDR3 length: 16 residues. V trimming: 1 base; J trimming: 5 bases; junction bases outside the gene matches: 6. This chain's CDR3 is CAWSGGLAGFDNEQFF. The CDR3 DNA reads as TGTGCCTGGAGTGGCGGACTAGCGGGATTCGACAATGAGCAGTTCTTC.

This clone is a singleton in its sample. The V gene is TRBV28, the J gene TRBJ2-2; 11 bases align to TRBD1. V was pared by 4 bases and J by 5 bases, with 0 bases of the junction left unmatched. CDR3 length equals 14 residues. The germline V gene has CDR1 MDHEN and CDR2 SYDVKM. CDR3 amino acids: CASSWDRGTGELFF. CDR3 in DNA: TGTGCCAGCAGTTGGGACAGGGGGACCGGGGAGCTGTTTTTT.

The chain couples TRBV28 to TRBJ2-3; 8 nucleotides match TRBD1. Trimming removed 6 bases from V and 4 bases from J; junction bases left unmatched: 3. This CDR3 spans 13 amino acids. CDR1 and CDR2 from the germline V gene are MDHEN and SYDVKM. CDR3 DNA sequence: TGTGCCAGCAGCGGACAGGGCCCAGATACGCAGTATTTT. As protein: CASSGQGPDTQYF.

The chain employs TRBV6-6 and TRBJ2-1, with TRBD2 identical over 10 bases. Germline V lookup: CDR1 MNHNY, CDR2 SVGAGI (reference sequence). This CDR3 has 15 amino acids. Unmatched junction bases numbered 8, after V lost 2 bases and J lost 10 bases. DNA for the CDR3: TGTGCCAGCAGTTACCAGCGGGAGGGCCCAGGGGAGCAGTTCTTC. As protein: CASSYQREGPGEQFF.

The rearrangement uses TRBV28 and TRBJ2-7; 9 bases line up with TRBD2. With 4 bases clipped from V and 3 bases from J, the junction kept 7 bases outside the gene matches. Germline CDR1 and CDR2: MDHEN and SYDVKM. This CDR3 has 15 amino acids. CDR3 nucleotide sequence: TGTGCCAGCAGTTCAAGCGGGAGGCCTGACTACGAGCAGTACTTC. It specifies CASSSSGRPDYEQYF.

The chain joins TRBV5-1 to TRBJ2-2, with 8 bases fitting TRBD1. The V and J ends lost 3 bases and 6 bases, in that order; junction bases with no gene match: 10. The CDR3 consists of 16 residues. Germline CDR1 reads SGHRS; CDR2 reads YFSETQ. The CDR3 DNA follows: TGCGCCAGCAGCTCGGGGGACAGGTTCAACGCCGGGGAGCTGTTTTTT. Translating it yields CASSSGDRFNAGELFF.

The chain has TRBV7-9 and TRBJ1-2; TRBD1 might be the D (5 bases). V lost 5 bases to trimming and J lost 5 bases, with 18 bases between them. The CDR3 is made up of 15 amino acids. The germline gives CDR1 SEHNR, CDR2 FQNEAQ (reference sequence). The CDR3 loop is CASSPTRPDRYGYTF. The CDR3 coding sequence is TGTGCCAGCAGCCCGACCCGTCCTGACAGATATGGCTACACCTTC.

J is TRBJ2-7 and V is TRBV27; 7 nucleotides align to TRBD1. Losses at the gene ends were 9 bases for V and 4 bases for J; bases not matched to a gene: 12. The CDR3 sequence is 14 residues long. The germline V gene has CDR1 MNHEY and CDR2 SMNVEV (reference sequence). CDR3 residues: CASTPTGDFYEQYF. The CDR3 bases are TGTGCCAGTACCCCTACAGGGGATTTTTACGAGCAGTACTTC.

The V and J genes are TRBV5-1 and TRBJ2-4; D remains ambiguous. Deletions cut 0 bases from V and 0 bases from J, with 10 bases between. Germline loops: CDR1 SGHRS, CDR2 YFSETQ. CDR3 size: 16 residues. The CDR3, as DNA: TGCGCCAGCAGCTTGGAATCTGGCCTAGCCAAAAACATTCAGTACTTC. This codes for CASSLESGLAKNIQYF.